This T cell receptor (beta chain) came from a study of CD8 T cells in Susac syndrome. Regarding the study as a whole: It was acknowledged in the study that its TCR sequencing and HLA analysis involved a relatively small number of individuals.

As to this clonotype: The antigen remains undetermined. A read error may produce the germline difference seen at one junction end.

Negative isolation yielded CD4+ and CD8+ T cells, and FACS enriched TEMRA cells. When the RNA was reverse transcribed, random hexamers were used with an input of about 0.5 to 1 ug. TCRdb called the immunoSEQ multiplex PCR reads again in MiXCR, with one record for every CDR3 protein. Of just over 150,000 distinct CDR3 sequences in the sample, 85% to 95% were seen once. Germline CDR1 and CDR2: SGHTA and FQGNSA. The length of the CDR3 is 12 residues. The sequence derives from a human donor with Susac syndrome. Sequencing was carried out using CD4+ T cells from PBMCs. The V gene is TRBV7-2, the J gene TRBJ2-5; D is possibly TRBD2 (5 bases). The CDR3 DNA reads TGTGCCAGCAGCTTAGATTCCAGCGGCTCGGTATTC. It translates to CASSLDSSGSVF.